The 2 T cell receptor beta chains listed next were all sequenced from one sample in a study of spatial heterogeneity in lung cancer. MiXCR, applied by TCRdb to the 5' RACE reads, yields one record per CDR3 protein. The repertoire holds some 120,000 distinct CDR3 sequences, with less than 15% as singletons. Stated time point: blood at routine non-recurrence follow-up after resection. Sequencing covered unsorted whole RNA taken from tumor, nontumor lung or frozen PBMC. Sequencing used PBMCs, obtained at follow-up. The receptors derive from a male donor with early-stage non-small cell lung cancer.

This clonotype was counted many times. The J gene is TRBJ2-5, the V gene TRBV29-1; TRBD2 matches 8 bases. With 4 bases clipped from V and 5 bases from J, the junction kept 6 bases outside the gene matches. CDR1 and CDR2 (germline): SQVTM, ANQGSEA. This CDR3 contains 13 residues. CDR3 DNA: TGCAGCGTTGCAAAAAGCGGGGGTGAGACCCAGTACTTC. As protein: CSVAKSGGETQYF.

This clonotype was seen at least ten times. The rearrangement joins TRBV5-1 to TRBJ2-1, with TRBD1 as a possible D gene (6 bases). CDR3 length: 15 residues. V lost 3 bases and J lost 4, with 14 bases in between. The germline V gene has CDR1 SGHRS and CDR2 YFSETQ. CDR3 sequence (DNA): TGCGCCAGCAGCTCCCCCGGGACAACATACAATGAGCAGTTCTTC. It codes for CASSSPGTTYNEQFF.